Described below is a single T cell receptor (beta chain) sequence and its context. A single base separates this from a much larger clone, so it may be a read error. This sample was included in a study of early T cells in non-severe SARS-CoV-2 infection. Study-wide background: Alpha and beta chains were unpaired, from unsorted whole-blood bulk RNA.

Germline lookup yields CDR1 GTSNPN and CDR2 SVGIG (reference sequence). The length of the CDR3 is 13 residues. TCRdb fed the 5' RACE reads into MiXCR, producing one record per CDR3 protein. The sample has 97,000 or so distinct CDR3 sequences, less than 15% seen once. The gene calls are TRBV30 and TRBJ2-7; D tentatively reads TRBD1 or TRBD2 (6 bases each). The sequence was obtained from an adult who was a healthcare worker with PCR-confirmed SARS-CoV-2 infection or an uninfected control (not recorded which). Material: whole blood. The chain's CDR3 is CASFRRGSYVQYF. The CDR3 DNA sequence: TGTGCCTCCTTTAGGAGGGGGAGCTACGTGCAGTACTTC.